Presented here are 15 T cell receptor beta chains from one specimen sequenced in a study of identifying expanded T cells in peripheral blood. TCRdb's copy holds only in-frame clones and misses some; the assay was immunoSEQ multiplex PCR. Of some 100,000 clones detected, around 90% appear once; the ten largest clones hold approximately 18%. Sequenced input: blood. Receptors originate from a person aged 18 to 75 in good health.

The chain carries TRBV5-5 and TRBJ2-1, with a tentative D call TRBD2 (5 bases). CDR1 is SGHKS, CDR2 YYEKEE, per germline (reference sequence). V was shortened by 0 bases and J by 0 bases, with 16 bases between the two germline ends. The CDR3 totals 18 residues. The CDR3 sequence: CASSLAGGGWSSYNEQFF. Here the CDR3 DNA reads TGTGCCAGCAGCTTGGCCGGTGGCGGGTGGAGCTCCTACAATGAGCAGTTCTTC.

CDR3: CASSPDRGNYGYTF. The CDR3 nucleotides are TGCGCCAGCAGCCCAGACAGGGGTAACTATGGCTACACCTTC. This chain connects TRBV4-3 to TRBJ1-2; 8 nucleotides agree with TRBD1. The CDR3 runs 14 residues. V dropped 4 bases and J dropped 1; count of bases not matched to a gene: 2. Germline V gene data show CDR1 as LGHNA and CDR2 as YSLEER.

The V call is TRBV7-2, the J call TRBJ2-5, with TRBD1 matching over 7 bases. From germline, CDR1 is SGHTA and CDR2 FQGNSA. The V gene end was trimmed by 5 bases and the J gene end by 1 base; junction bases not matched to a gene: 4. The CDR3 sequence is 14 residues long. The CDR3 region has the DNA TGTGCCAGCAGCCGACCAGGGGGCCAAGAGACCCAGTACTTC. Amino acids: CASSRPGGQETQYF. The whole variable domain, remainder taken from reference TRBV7-2 and TRBJ2-5, is GAGVSQSPSNKVTEKGKDVELRCDPISGHTALYWYRQSLGQGLEFLIYFQGNSAPDKSGLPSDRFSAERTGGSVSTLTIQRTQQEDSAVYLCASSRPGGQETQYFGPGTRLLVL.

This clone was counted once. This rearrangement joins TRBV29-1 to TRBJ2-7; no clear D. CDR3 length: 14 amino acids. Germline V gives CDR1 SQVTM, CDR2 ANQGSEA. V was trimmed by 1 base and J by 7 bases, leaving 17 bases between them. The CDR3 is CSVEVGSALGEQYF. CDR3 DNA sequence: TGCAGCGTTGAAGTGGGATCTGCCCTGGGGGAGCAGTACTTC.

CDR3 nucleotide sequence: TGTGCCATCAGTGAGTGGACAGGGAGCAACTATGGCTACACCTTC. Its translation: CAISEWTGSNYGYTF. The chain combines TRBV10-3 with TRBJ1-2; 8 bases are shared with TRBD1. This CDR3 region has 15 residues. With V trimmed by 1 base and J by 2 bases, 3 bases remained unmatched. In germline, CDR1 is ENHRY, CDR2 SYGVKD.

The V gene is TRBV6-6, the J gene TRBJ1-5; D is perhaps TRBD1 (5 bases). Germline V gene sequence: CDR1 MNHNY, CDR2 SVGAGI (reference sequence). The V gene lost 2 bases and the J gene lost 5 bases, with 16 bases spanning the gap. The CDR3 sequence is 16 residues long. The CDR3 protein is CASSYRRGARDQPQHF. CDR3 coding DNA: TGTGCCAGCAGTTACCGCCGCGGGGCGAGGGATCAGCCCCAGCATTTT.

This clone was detected once. V is TRBV5-6 and J is TRBJ2-3; D possibly corresponds to TRBD1 (5 bases). CDR1 is SGHDT and CDR2 is YYEEEE in the germline V gene. The CDR3 covers 15 residues. V was pared by 2 bases and J by 4 bases, with 14 bases between. The chain's CDR3 is CASSLWQGSPDTQYF. As DNA, the CDR3 is TGTGCCAGCAGCTTATGGCAGGGAAGTCCAGATACGCAGTATTTT.

The rearrangement joins TRBV25-1 to TRBJ2-6, with no clear D. Germline assignment: CDR1 MGHDK and CDR2 SYGVNS. CDR3 size: 17 residues. The ends were cut back, 2 bases at V and 1 base at J, with 12 bases in the middle. Here the CDR3 DNA reads TGTGCCAGCAGTGAACCCCCGAACGATTCTGGGGCCAACGTCCTGACTTTC. Residues: CASSEPPNDSGANVLTF.

CDR3 region: CASTDRGRPYNEQFF. The CDR3 nucleotides read TGTGCCAGCACCGACAGGGGTAGGCCCTACAATGAGCAGTTCTTC. This chain joins TRBV27 and TRBJ2-1; the match to TRBD1 covers 8 bases. The CDR3 has 15 residues. The junction had 7 bases not matched to a gene; V was cut back by 7 bases and J by 2 bases. The germline V gene has CDR1 MNHEY and CDR2 SMNVEV (reference sequence).

The V call is TRBV6-5, the J call TRBJ1-1, with D unresolved. Trimming left V 2 bases short and J 7 bases short, with 14 bases between. CDR1 and CDR2 (germline): MNHEY, SVGAGI. The CDR3 is 14 amino acids. This chain's CDR3 is CASSYVLAGGEAFF. DNA of the CDR3: TGTGCCAGCAGTTACGTATTAGCAGGTGGTGAAGCTTTCTTT.

The gene calls are TRBV27 and TRBJ2-5; 9 bases align to TRBD2. The CDR3 is 16 residues long. The germline gives CDR1 MNHEY, CDR2 SMNVEV (reference sequence). The V segment lost 4 bases and the J segment 0 bases; nucleotides outside the gene matches: 6. This chain's CDR3 is CASSSIAGAYQETQYF. In DNA, the CDR3 is TGTGCCAGCAGTTCTATAGCGGGAGCGTACCAAGAGACCCAGTACTTC.

This chain uses TRBV27 with TRBJ1-4, with D hard to call. The CDR3 sequence is 16 residues long. Germline V lookup: CDR1 MNHEY, CDR2 SMNVEV (reference sequence). V lost 8 bases, J lost 0 bases, and 16 bases lay in between. The CDR3 DNA is TGTGCCAGCCGAAAAGTAACGGTTGCAACTAATGAAAAACTGTTTTTT. Residues: CASRKVTVATNEKLFF.

V usage is TRBV18 and J usage is TRBJ2-2; TRBD1 agrees at 8 bases. The germline V gene has CDR1 KGHSH and CDR2 LQKENI. This CDR3 has 18 residues. V lost 0 bases and J lost 3; bases outside the gene matches: 9. This CDR3 is CASSPPTGVKGDTGELFF. The CDR3 DNA reads as TGTGCCAGCTCACCACCGACAGGGGTCAAGGGAGACACCGGGGAGCTGTTTTTT.

The rearrangement joins TRBV6-5 to TRBJ1-2; no firm D call. V was shortened by 2 bases and J by 2 bases, with 12 bases between the two germline ends. The germline V gene encodes CDR1 MNHEY and CDR2 SVGAGI. CDR3 length equals 15 residues. The CDR3 reads CASSYDYNTNYGYTF. The DNA for the CDR3 is TGTGCCAGCAGTTACGATTATAACACCAACTATGGCTACACCTTC.

The rearrangement links TRBV10-1 to TRBJ1-1; D is undetermined. V was cut by 2 bases and J by 1 base, with 5 bases left in between. Looked up from germline, CDR1 is WNHNN and CDR2 is SYGVQD (reference sequence). The length of the CDR3 is 13 residues. CDR3 bases: TGCGCCAGCAGTGAGGTCGGGAACACTGAAGCTTTCTTT. It translates to CASSEVGNTEAFF.